This TCR beta chain is from a study of blood T cell repertoires in COVID-19. Sequenced by immunoSEQ multiplex PCR; TCRdb stores in-frame clones only, minus some. This table holds some 150,000 clones, 75% to 90% found once. This clone showed up just once. The sequencing sample was made of peripheral blood. This TCR was recovered from an older woman with active COVID-19.

The CDR3 nucleotides are TGTGCCAGTAGTATAATGGGCCAGGGGAACGAGCAGTACTTC. This codes for CASSIMGQGNEQYF. The chain uses TRBV19 and TRBJ2-7, with D perhaps matching TRBD1 (6 bases). CDR3 length: 14 amino acids. Germline CDR1 reads LNHDA; CDR2 reads SQIVND (reference sequence). V gave up 2 bases and J gave up 5 bases, with 13 bases separating them.